These T cell receptor beta chains were read from a single sample in a study of cytomegalovirus exposure and HLA in healthy donors. The method was immunoSEQ multiplex PCR; TCRdb's version includes in-frame clones alone and lacks a portion of them. There are approximately 190,000 clones in the sample; around 84% occur only once, and around 6.7% lies in the top ten. The sample taken for sequencing was PBMCs. All receptors derive from a man younger than 30 in good health and CMV-seropositive. Both conserved end residues are trimmed from each CDR3. D genes are given only for firm matches.

d_call: TRBD2; v_call: TRBV9; cdr3_aa: ASSPRLAGHEQF
d_call: TRBD1; v_call: TRBV5-6; cdr3_aa: ASSLPGGGTEAF
d_call: TRBD1; v_call: TRBV29-1; cdr3_aa: SGTGQGAIIFGNEQF
d_call: TRBD2; v_call: TRBV7-9; cdr3_aa: ASSFGTSGREQY
d_call: TRBD2; v_call: TRBV5-8; cdr3_aa: ASSLPLAGGDMGEQY
d_call: TRBD2; v_call: TRBV28; cdr3_aa: ASTGTSGRSYEQY
d_call: TRBD2; v_call: TRBV6-1; cdr3_aa: ASSESSGSYNEQF
d_call: -; v_call: TRBV7-2; cdr3_aa: ASSLYDGVNEQF
d_call: -; v_call: TRBV4-1; cdr3_aa: ASSQDFQSPYEQY
d_call: TRBD1; v_call: TRBV5-1; cdr3_aa: ASSLTGQPGELF
d_call: TRBD1; v_call: TRBV27; cdr3_aa: ASRGQGREKLF
d_call: -; v_call: TRBV19; cdr3_aa: ASSVTGVNYGYT
d_call: -; v_call: TRBV30; cdr3_aa: AWRARAGYEQY
d_call: TRBD2; v_call: TRBV2; cdr3_aa: ASAGTSGTGELF
d_call: TRBD2; v_call: TRBV19; cdr3_aa: ASTGGADYNEQF
d_call: TRBD2; v_call: TRBV2; cdr3_aa: ASSSQTSGYTDTQY
d_call: -; v_call: TRBV5-6; cdr3_aa: ASSSGTEVTKQF
d_call: TRBD2; v_call: TRBV5-1; cdr3_aa: ASSLPYRAGAPTTYTDTQY
d_call: -; v_call: TRBV9; cdr3_aa: ASSVAPGNTEAF
d_call: TRBD1; v_call: TRBV6-6; cdr3_aa: ATGTGGGDYGYT
d_call: TRBD2; v_call: TRBV2; cdr3_aa: ASRPLAGEMDEQF
d_call: -; v_call: TRBV13; cdr3_aa: ASSLLQGSSYEQY
d_call: TRBD2; v_call: TRBV30; cdr3_aa: AWNRISGSETQY
d_call: TRBD2; v_call: TRBV30; cdr3_aa: AWRGAGGSTEQF
d_call: TRBD1; v_call: TRBV19; cdr3_aa: ASSEQGASGELF
d_call: TRBD2; v_call: TRBV23-1; cdr3_aa: ASRQRSGGRYEQF
d_call: TRBD1; v_call: TRBV25-1; cdr3_aa: ASSDPGQAATNEKLF